This is a list of T cell receptor beta chains from one sample in a study of T cell responses to AZD1222 COVID-19 vaccine. Using immunoSEQ multiplex PCR, the repertoire was profiled, and TCRdb retains in-frame clones only, with some absent. The data contain about 150,000 clones, under 95% of them singletons. Sequences were derived from peripheral blood, sampled on day 0 of AZD1222 vaccination. The receptors here all came from an adult in good health. CDR3s include the opening cysteine and the closing phenylalanine or tryptophan.

j_gene: TRBJ2-3
v_gene: TRBV5-1
CDR3aa: CASSSRGTTDTQYF

j_gene: TRBJ1-5
v_gene: TRBV28
CDR3aa: CASSSYSVKGNQPQHF

j_gene: TRBJ1-2
v_gene: TRBV5-1
CDR3aa: CASSPGKGDYGYTF

j_gene: TRBJ2-2
v_gene: TRBV27
CDR3aa: CASKALGNGPGELFF

j_gene: TRBJ1-1
v_gene: TRBV5-1
CDR3aa: CASSQGAGNTEAFF

j_gene: TRBJ2-7
v_gene: TRBV4-1
CDR3aa: CASSQGGDRWTPYEQYF

j_gene: TRBJ2-1
v_gene: TRBV18
CDR3aa: CASSPPGQLNNEQFF

j_gene: TRBJ1-5
v_gene: TRBV11-2
CDR3aa: CASSYRDNQPQHF

j_gene: TRBJ1-3
v_gene: TRBV28
CDR3aa: CASSLGRGSGNTIYF

j_gene: TRBJ1-1
v_gene: TRBV24-1
CDR3aa: CATSQGPYNTEAFF

j_gene: TRBJ2-7
v_gene: TRBV28
CDR3aa: CASSPAGTGTHEQYF

j_gene: TRBJ2-5
v_gene: TRBV7-6
CDR3aa: CASSSFARGQGETQYF

j_gene: TRBJ2-5
v_gene: TRBV9
CDR3aa: CASSYRGLNRGKETQYF

j_gene: TRBJ1-2
v_gene: TRBV5-5
CDR3aa: CASSSAGNYGYTF

j_gene: TRBJ1-6
v_gene: TRBV27
CDR3aa: CASRGGDRVGSPLHF

j_gene: TRBJ1-5
v_gene: TRBV19
CDR3aa: CASSIDGGYNQPQHF